Sequencing of this T cell receptor (beta chain) was carried out in a study of blood T cell repertoires in COVID-19. This CDR3 is built from 14 residues. This clone was picked up one time. Study processing details: Scientists estimated how many nucleated cells there were by amplifying reference gene primers. Data came from immunoSEQ multiplex PCR; TCRdb stores just in-frame clones and leaves some out. That table furnishes V, J and clone size, whereas the DNA furnished D and trimming. The sample includes some 120,000 clones, 82% of them seen just once. The sequenced sample was peripheral blood. This clonotype was obtained from a man in his 70s with acute or convalescent COVID-19. The V gene is TRBV21-1, the J gene TRBJ2-7; no check of the table's D call, TRBD1, against the DNA was made. TRBV21-1 is flagged as a pseudogene. The CDR3 DNA reads TGTGCCAGCAGCAAAAAGACAGGGGGCAACGAGCAGTACTTC. Protein sequence: CASSKKTGGNEQYF.